This T cell receptor (beta chain) comes out of a study of T cells in Graves' hyperthyroidism and ophthalmopathy. The ends lost 6 bases at V and 8 bases at J; junction bases unmatched: 10. The CDR3 is 14 residues long. TCR beta CDR3 region amplification was performed from RNA transcripts. Initially, a first-round RT-PCR of the TCR CDR3 employed the HTBI primer set. MiXCR, applied by TCRdb to the multiplex PCR reads, yields one record per CDR3 protein. This table holds roughly 500,000 distinct CDR3 sequences, about 22% found once. This clonotype occurred many times. The sequencing input was blood. V usage is TRBV12-3 or TRBV12-4 and J usage is TRBJ2-1; 7 bases line up with TRBD1. This TCR was recovered from a woman aged 70 to 79 with Graves' ophthalmopathy. This chain's CDR3 is CASRMTGWADEQFF. The CDR3 DNA follows: TGTGCCAGCAGGATGACAGGGTGGGCCGATGAGCAGTTCTTC.